The clone carrying this TCR beta chain appeared a few times. The sample originates from a study of T cell changes during pregnancy in multiple sclerosis. Per germline, CDR1 LNHDA and CDR2 SQIVND (reference sequence). CDR3 length equals 14 residues. V shed 5 bases and J shed 4 bases, with 12 bases lying between them. Only in-frame clones appear in the TCRdb table, and some are missing; sequencing was by immunoSEQ multiplex PCR. The table records approximately 30,000 clones, about nine tenths of them present only once. V and J are TRBV19 and TRBJ1-5; a possible D gene is TRBD1 (5 bases). The clonotype originates from a female donor in good health, enrolled as a control in a pregnancy study. The sequences come from CD4+ T cells from peripheral blood mononuclear cells, collected in the first trimester of pregnancy. The CDR3 nucleotides read TGTGCCAGTAGTCCTTGGGGGGGGAATCAGCCCCAGCATTTT. Amino acid sequence: CASSPWGGNQPQHF.